This entry lists 26 T cell receptor beta chains sequenced from one sample in a study of T cells after posttransplantation cyclophosphamide. The protocol was immunoSEQ multiplex PCR, while the TCRdb copy is restricted to in-frame clones and leaves out a portion. The repertoire consists of 40,000 to 55,000 clones, none detected only once. The sample comprised PBMCs. Receptors were obtained from a man aged 40-55 years in good health, CMV-negative, and a related stem cell transplant donor.

In its sample, this clone was seen many times. The V call is TRBV6-5, the J call TRBJ2-7; no clear D gene. CDR3 size: 12 residues. The V end lost 4 bases, the J end lost 3 bases, and 7 bases lay between the germline ends. Germline V lookup: CDR1 MNHEY, CDR2 SVGAGI. CDR3 nucleotide sequence: TGTGCCAGCAGTTCCCGGGTCTACGAGCAGTACTTC. Translated: CASSSRVYEQYF.

This clone was counted many times. The V gene is TRBV28, the J gene TRBJ2-2; 11 bases line up with TRBD2. Germline-derived CDR1 and CDR2 are MDHEN and SYDVKM. The V and J ends lost 2 bases and 3 bases, in that order; junction bases with no gene match: 2. This CDR3 region has 16 residues. The CDR3 DNA reads as TGTGCCAGCAGTTTAGTGGGACTAGCGGACACCGGGGAGCTGTTTTTT. This sequence encodes CASSLVGLADTGELFF.

Many counts were recorded for this clone. The J gene is TRBJ2-2, the V gene TRBV19; D perhaps matches TRBD2 (6 bases). The CDR3 runs 13 residues. Germline CDR1 and CDR2: LNHDA and SQIVND (reference sequence). V lost 6 bases, J lost 8 bases, and 13 bases lay in between. This CDR3 reads CASSGSNKGELFF. CDR3 nucleotide sequence: TGTGCCAGTAGCGGGAGCAATAAAGGGGAGCTGTTTTTT.

This clone was observed a few times. Other DNA sequences within the sample encode an identical CDR3. The chain recombines TRBV15 with TRBJ2-7; 12 bases map to TRBD2. V was clipped by 3 bases and J by 7 bases; unmatched bases: 7. This CDR3 spans 15 amino acids. Germline-derived CDR1 and CDR2 are LNHNV and YYDKDF (reference sequence). Here the CDR3 reads CATSRALAGGPEQYF. The CDR3 nucleotides are TGTGCCACCAGCAGGGCACTAGCGGGAGGACCTGAGCAGTACTTC.

At least ten counts were recorded for this clone. The genes are TRBV5-4 and TRBJ2-3; D is ambiguous. The CDR3 runs 14 residues. The ends were cut back, 1 base at V and 1 base at J, with 7 bases in the middle. In germline, CDR1 is SGHNT, CDR2 YYREEE (reference sequence). The CDR3 region is CASSLPRGTDTQYF. The CDR3 DNA sequence: TGTGCCAGCAGCTTGCCCCGGGGCACAGATACGCAGTATTTT.

This clone was observed at least ten times. The V gene is TRBV7-6, the J gene TRBJ1-1; D is unclear. The ends were cut back, 3 bases at V and 1 base at J, with 12 bases in the middle. In germline, CDR1 is SGHVS, CDR2 FNYEAQ. The CDR3 length is 15 residues. CDR3 DNA: TGTGCCAGCAGCTTGGGAGGGATTAAGAACACTGAAGCTTTCTTT. Translating gives CASSLGGIKNTEAFF.

This clone appeared many times. V usage is TRBV7-9 and J usage is TRBJ1-1; 9 bases agree with TRBD1. The CDR3 is 15 amino acids. CDR1 SEHNR and CDR2 FQNEAQ come from the germline V gene (reference sequence). J was trimmed by 0 bases and V by 5 bases; bases with no gene match: 4. Here the CDR3 DNA reads TGTGCCAGCAGCATGGGACAGGGCATGAACACTGAAGCTTTCTTT. This encodes CASSMGQGMNTEAFF.

This clone was seen repeatedly, ten times or more. The chain combines TRBV11-2 with TRBJ2-7, with D uncertain. CDR1 is SGHAT, CDR2 FQNNGV, per germline. The CDR3 runs 14 residues. Trimming removed 5 bases from V and 6 bases from J, with 17 bases in between. The CDR3 protein is CASSPNLGPGEQYF. For the CDR3, the DNA is TGTGCCAGCAGCCCAAATCTCGGCCCAGGCGAGCAGTACTTC.

This clone was picked up many times. This rearrangement joins TRBV2 to TRBJ2-7; D is undetermined. Germline CDR1 SNHLY, CDR2 FYNNEI. Trimming took 4 bases from V and 3 from J, leaving 19 bases between them. The CDR3 is made up of 16 amino acids. CDR3 bases: TGTGCCAGCAGTGTTCATTTCGAACTACCGCACTACGAGCAGTACTTC. It codes for CASSVHFELPHYEQYF.

In its sample, this clone was seen many times. At one of its ends the junction is not consistent with the germline gene, which may arise from a read error. V and J are TRBV7-7 and TRBJ2-1, with D perhaps matching TRBD1 (7 bases). The CDR3 length is 17 residues. Germline CDR1 reads SSHAT; CDR2 reads FNYEAQ (reference sequence). Here the CDR3 reads CASSYHPQGGIFDEQFF. Written as DNA, the CDR3 is TGTGCTAGCAGTTACCACCCCCAGGGGGGCATTTTTGATGAGCAGTTCTTC.

This clone was seen at least ten times. V is TRBV27 and J is TRBJ1-3; 7 bases map to TRBD1. Looked up from germline, CDR1 is MNHEY and CDR2 is SMNVEV (reference sequence). The CDR3 totals 17 residues. After removal of 5 bases from V and 2 bases from J, the junction contained 12 bases not matched to a gene. CDR3 sequence (DNA): TGTGCCAGCAGTCCCTCTTCAGGACAGGCGACTGGAAACACCATATATTTT. It translates to CASSPSSGQATGNTIYF.

There are many counts of this clone. The J gene is TRBJ2-1, the V gene TRBV10-2, with 13 bases matching TRBD2. CDR3 length: 13 amino acids. In germline, CDR1 is WSHSY, CDR2 SAAADI. V was clipped by 9 bases and J by 8 bases; unmatched bases: 4. The CDR3 spells CASGTSGKDEQFF. Here the CDR3 DNA reads TGCGCCAGTGGGACTAGCGGGAAGGATGAGCAGTTCTTC.

This clone was found a few times. The chain joins TRBV25-1 to TRBJ2-5; a possible D gene is TRBD1 (7 bases). The V and J ends lost 4 bases and 1 base respectively, with 22 bases between them. The CDR3 loop spans 18 amino acids. Germline CDR1 reads MGHDK; CDR2 reads SYGVNS. CDR3 residues: CASSATPGDQGGQETQYF. The CDR3 nucleotides are TGTGCCAGCAGTGCAACGCCGGGAGACCAGGGGGGCCAAGAGACCCAGTACTTC.

Many counts were recorded for this clone. This chain links TRBV15 with TRBJ2-3; D possibly corresponds to TRBD1 (5 bases). This CDR3 region has 12 residues. The V and J ends lost 6 bases and 6 bases respectively, with 10 bases between them. CDR1 and CDR2 from the germline V gene are LNHNV and YYDKDF (reference sequence). In DNA, the CDR3 is TGTGCCACCAGGGACAACGGGGATACGCAGTATTTT. This gives the protein CATRDNGDTQYF.

This clone was recorded many times. The rearrangement links TRBV19 to TRBJ2-1, with 12 bases identical to TRBD2. The CDR3 has 15 residues. The ends lost 3 bases at V and 9 bases at J; junction bases unmatched: 6. Germline V gene data show CDR1 as LNHDA and CDR2 as SQIVND (reference sequence). In DNA, the CDR3 is TGTGCCAGTAGTATGCTAGCGGGAGGGGGGACTGAGCAGTTCTTC. Residues: CASSMLAGGGTEQFF.

This clone was seen at least ten times. This chain joins TRBV9 and TRBJ2-1; 14 positions match TRBD2. This CDR3 comprises 16 residues. Germline loops: CDR1 SGDLS, CDR2 YYNGEE. V dropped 3 bases and J dropped 10; count of bases not matched to a gene: 9. The DNA of the CDR3 is TGTGCCAGCAGCGATGCCGGGACTAGCGGGAGTGGCGAGCAGTTCTTC. Translation: CASSDAGTSGSGEQFF.

This clone came up many times. The CDR3 nucleotides are TGTGCCAGCTCACAAGCTACGAACACTGAAGCTTTCTTT. This gives the protein CASSQATNTEAFF. J is TRBJ1-1 and V is TRBV18; D call uncertain. V was clipped by 4 bases and J by 1 base, with 7 bases between them. Germline loops: CDR1 KGHSH, CDR2 LQKENI. The CDR3 sequence is 13 residues long.

This clone has at least ten counts. The J gene is TRBJ2-5, the V gene TRBV7-8; 7 bases fit TRBD2. The length of the CDR3 is 16 residues. The germline CDR1 and CDR2 sequences are SGHVS and FQNEAQ. The J segment lost 4 bases and the V segment lost 2 bases, leaving 10 bases of the junction unmatched. The CDR3 DNA reads TGTGCCAGCAGCTTAAGAGGGAGGGCCCTAGGAGAGACCCAGTACTTC. Protein product: CASSLRGRALGETQYF.

This clone was seen many times. The V and J genes are TRBV2 and TRBJ2-7, with D maybe TRBD1 (5 bases). The CDR3 extends over 16 amino acids. The V and J ends lost 3 bases and 0 bases respectively, with 15 bases between them. Germline V gene sequence: CDR1 SNHLY, CDR2 FYNNEI. Here the CDR3 reads CASSDPLDSSSYEQYF. The CDR3 coding sequence is TGTGCCAGCAGTGACCCCTTAGACAGTTCCTCCTACGAGCAGTACTTC.

This clone was picked up many times. The chain links TRBV28 to TRBJ2-3, with 10 positions matching TRBD2. The CDR3 is made up of 16 amino acids. Unmatched junction bases numbered 4, after V lost 2 bases and J lost 2 bases. Per germline, CDR1 MDHEN and CDR2 SYDVKM. The CDR3 region is CASSLIAGGDTDTQYF. CDR3 DNA: TGTGCCAGCAGTTTAATAGCGGGAGGTGACACAGATACGCAGTATTTT.

This clone came up many times. The chain employs TRBV19 and TRBJ2-1; 14 positions match TRBD2. There are 15 residues in the CDR3. Germline V gives CDR1 LNHDA, CDR2 SQIVND (reference sequence). V lost 7 bases and J lost 9; bases outside the gene matches: 8. CDR3 bases: TGTGCCAGTACCGCGACTAGCGGGAGGGCTCTTGAGCAGTTCTTC. It translates to CASTATSGRALEQFF.

In this sample, this clone turned up many times. J is TRBJ2-1 and V is TRBV6-5; D is possibly TRBD1 (6 bases). CDR1 MNHEY and CDR2 SVGAGI come from the germline V gene. V gave up 4 bases and J gave up 6 bases, with 13 bases separating them. The CDR3 extends over 14 amino acids. The CDR3 loop reads CASSLYRALNEQFF. Here the CDR3 DNA reads TGTGCCAGCAGTTTATACAGGGCCCTCAATGAGCAGTTCTTC.

This clone was observed at least ten times. The chain recombines TRBV4-1 with TRBJ1-5; no reliable D call. Germline loops: CDR1 MGHRA, CDR2 YSYEKL. The V and J ends lost 5 bases and 0 bases respectively, with 5 bases between them. This CDR3 has 13 residues. The CDR3 coding sequence is TGCGCCAGCAGCTTCTATAGCAATCAGCCCCAGCATTTT. Translating gives CASSFYSNQPQHF.

Many counts were recorded for this clone. The J gene is TRBJ1-2, the V gene TRBV30; perhaps TRBD1 as D (6 bases). V was cut by 6 bases and J by 4 bases, with 15 bases left in between. This CDR3 region has 13 residues. Germline lookup yields CDR1 GTSNPN and CDR2 SVGIG (reference sequence). DNA for the CDR3: TGTGCCTGTGCTACAGGGAGGGGCTATGGCTACACCTTC. Its translation: CACATGRGYGYTF.

This clone was picked up many times. The chain is built from TRBV4-3 and TRBJ2-1; possible D gene TRBD1, 5 bases. This CDR3 contains 14 residues. The V end was cut by 4 bases, the J end by 8 bases, with 15 bases between. The germline CDR1 and CDR2 sequences are LGHNA and YSLEER. The CDR3 protein is CASSLSQGHYEQFF. The CDR3 DNA follows: TGCGCCAGCAGCCTAAGCCAGGGCCACTATGAGCAGTTCTTC.

This clone was seen many times. The V call is TRBV7-2, the J call TRBJ2-1; D is perhaps TRBD1 (6 bases). CDR1 SGHTA and CDR2 FQGNSA come from the germline V gene. Trimming left V 6 bases short and J 7 bases short, with 13 bases between. CDR3 length equals 13 residues. The CDR3 here is CASSWAGVNEQFF. The CDR3 region has the DNA TGTGCCAGCAGTTGGGCAGGGGTGAATGAGCAGTTCTTC.